Reported below is one T cell receptor (beta chain). Its antigen is not known. The same CDR3 is also encoded by other DNA sequences in this sample. The sample comes from a study of shared clonotypes between healthy human individuals. As for the study in general: The plates for each donor numbered three CD4 naive, three CD4 memory, two CD8 naive and one CD8 memory. The study, taken as a whole, reports: Clonotype sharing across several donors was observed for about 4.8% of naive CD4 clonotypes.

CDR3 length: 14 residues. Germline V CDR1 and CDR2: SNHLY, FYNNEI. Trimming stripped 0 bases from V and 4 bases from J, with 9 bases between. The study drew its donors from healthy HIV-negative adults without recent acute infections or vaccinations. Assay used: immunoSEQ multiplex PCR; TCRdb lists only in-frame clones, some missing. The sample includes 1,100,000 or so clones, about four fifths of them seen just once. The J gene is TRBJ2-5, the V gene TRBV2; tentatively, D is TRBD2 (7 bases). The sequenced sample was memory CD4+ T cells from PBMCs. Subset meaning: CD45RA-negative fraction. This clonotype was obtained from a man younger than 30 in good health. Some clones in this sample may be carry-over from other donors' samples. CDR3 in DNA: TGTGCCAGCAGTGAAGCGGGAGGGGGAGAGACCCAGTACTTC. This sequence encodes CASSEAGGGETQYF.